These 15 T cell receptor beta chains share one sample of origin, sequenced in a study of blood T cell repertoires in COVID-19. Sequencing was performed with immunoSEQ multiplex PCR; in TCRdb, only in-frame clones are kept and a portion is missing. The repertoire consists of around 150,000 clones, with around 81% occurring once and the leading ten covering approximately 3.9%. The material sequenced was peripheral blood. The origin of the receptors is an older woman with acute or convalescent COVID-19.

The rearrangement uses TRBV3-1 (or the pseudogene TRBV3-2) and TRBJ2-7; D is possibly TRBD2 (5 bases). With 4 bases removed from V and 2 bases from J, the gap between germline ends came to 12 bases. This CDR3 contains 14 residues. The germline V gene has CDR1 LGHDT and CDR2 YNNKEL (reference sequence). This chain's CDR3 is CASSPNSVTYEQYF. The CDR3, as DNA: TGTGCCAGCAGCCCGAATAGCGTAACCTACGAGCAGTACTTC.

This sequence joins TRBV9 and TRBJ2-5; D gene ambiguous. The CDR3 sequence is 13 residues long. Per the germline V gene, CDR1 is SGDLS and CDR2 is YYNGEE. The V and J ends lost 4 bases and 2 bases respectively, with 9 bases between them. DNA of the CDR3: TGTGCCAGCAGCCCACAATTACAAGAGACCCAGTACTTC. Its protein product is CASSPQLQETQYF. The entire variable domain, with the rest obtained from reference TRBV9 and TRBJ2-5, is as follows: DSGVTQTPKHLITATGQRVTLRCSPRSGDLSVYWYQQSLDQGLQFLIQYYNGEERAKGNILERFSAQQFPDLHSELNLSSLELGDSALYFCASSPQLQETQYFGPGTRLLVL.

The rearrangement joins TRBV24-1 to TRBJ2-7; 16 positions agree with TRBD2. The junction had 9 bases not matched to a gene; V was cut back by 2 bases and J by 3 bases. CDR1 and CDR2 from the germline V gene are KGHDR and SFDVKD. This CDR3 is 19 amino acids long. The CDR3 protein is CATSDSAGTSGRALYEQYF. As DNA, the CDR3 is TGTGCCACCAGTGATTCGGCTGGGACTAGCGGGAGGGCCCTCTACGAGCAGTACTTC.

This chain's CDR3 is CSAGQDNEQFF. The CDR3, as DNA: TGCAGCGCGGGACAGGACAATGAGCAGTTCTTC. The V and J genes are TRBV29-1 and TRBJ2-1, with TRBD1 matching 8 bases. The V and J ends lost 7 bases and 5 bases, in that order; junction bases with no gene match: 1. The germline V gene has CDR1 SQVTM and CDR2 ANQGSEA. There are 11 residues in the CDR3.

This chain joins TRBV5-6 and TRBJ2-7, with TRBD1 identical over 9 bases. V trimming: 3 bases; J trimming: 0 bases; junction bases outside the gene matches: 10. Germline CDR1 SGHDT, CDR2 YYEEEE. This CDR3 has 17 amino acids. The chain's CDR3 is CASSYTEGQGNSYEQYF. The CDR3 DNA reads as TGTGCCAGCAGCTACACGGAGGGACAGGGAAACTCCTACGAGCAGTACTTC.

The genes are TRBV20-1 and TRBJ2-1; D gene ambiguous. Looked up from germline, CDR1 is DFQATT and CDR2 is SNEGSKA (reference sequence). Trimming took 3 bases from V and 3 from J, leaving 12 bases between them. CDR3 size: 14 residues. CDR3 in DNA: TGCAGTGCTAGTCCCGGAAACTACTACAATGAGCAGTTCTTC. It encodes CSASPGNYYNEQFF.

The gene calls are TRBV28 and TRBJ1-1, with 7 bases that match TRBD1. V lost 5 bases, J lost 4 bases, and 4 bases stayed unmatched. Germline CDR1 is MDHEN and CDR2 is SYDVKM. The CDR3 consists of 13 residues. CDR3 DNA sequence: TGTGCCAGCAGTAAGCCAGGGGGCACTGAAGCTTTCTTT. Its protein product is CASSKPGGTEAFF.

This rearrangement joins TRBV30 to TRBJ1-1; the match to TRBD1 covers 9 bases. This CDR3 region has 14 residues. Looked up from germline, CDR1 is GTSNPN and CDR2 is SVGIG (reference sequence). V was clipped by 2 bases and J by 4 bases; unmatched bases: 5. CDR3 amino acids: CAWSRTGAPTEAFF. The CDR3 DNA is TGTGCCTGGAGTCGGACAGGGGCCCCCACTGAAGCTTTCTTT.

The chain carries TRBV28 and TRBJ2-7; 13 nucleotides align to TRBD2. Germline V gene sequence: CDR1 MDHEN, CDR2 SYDVKM. Trimming cost V 3 bases and J 3 bases; bases outside gene matches: 8. The CDR3 length is 17 residues. DNA of the CDR3: TGTGCCAGCAGTTTCCCAGTCGGGACTAGCGGGGACTACGAGCAGTACTTC. Translated, it gives CASSFPVGTSGDYEQYF.

V and J are TRBV19 and TRBJ2-7; possibly TRBD2 for D (5 bases). CDR1 is LNHDA and CDR2 is SQIVND in the germline V gene (reference sequence). This CDR3 is built from 16 residues. V shed 3 bases and J shed 2 bases, with 17 bases lying between them. CDR3 residues: CASSIERDGPPYEQYF. The CDR3 DNA reads as TGTGCCAGTAGTATTGAACGGGATGGGCCCCCCTACGAGCAGTACTTC.

The chain uses TRBV27 and TRBJ1-1; D call uncertain. Germline V gene data show CDR1 as MNHEY and CDR2 as SMNVEV (reference sequence). V shed 8 bases and J shed 4 bases, with 14 bases lying between them. The CDR3 is 13 amino acids. In DNA form, the CDR3 reads TGTGCCAGCGGGATAATGGGGAGCACTGAAGCTTTCTTT. Encoded protein: CASGIMGSTEAFF.

The chain couples TRBV20-1 to TRBJ1-6, with D perhaps matching TRBD1 (6 bases). The CDR3 runs 13 residues. Looked up from germline, CDR1 is DFQATT and CDR2 is SNEGSKA (reference sequence). V lost 3 bases, J lost 6 bases, and 9 bases lay in between. CDR3 residues: CSASSGVNSPLHF. The CDR3 coding sequence is TGCAGTGCTAGTTCAGGGGTTAATTCACCCCTCCACTTT.

This chain links TRBV7-3 with TRBJ2-7; 14 bases map to TRBD2. Germline V gives CDR1 SGHTA, CDR2 FQGTGA. The J segment lost 0 bases and the V segment lost 5 bases, leaving 6 bases of the junction unmatched. CDR3 size: 17 residues. Here the CDR3 DNA reads TGTGCCAGCAGCCAACGAGGGACTAGCGGGAGCTCCTACGAGCAGTACTTC. It is translated as CASSQRGTSGSSYEQYF.

V is TRBV7-2 and J is TRBJ1-5; no clear D. Germline V gene lookup returns CDR1 SGHTA and CDR2 FQGNSA. Trimming cost V 3 bases and J 0 bases, with 9 bases left between them. This CDR3 region has 15 residues. CDR3 sequence: CASSFMAGSNQPQHF. The DNA for the CDR3 is TGTGCCAGCAGCTTCATGGCAGGTAGCAATCAGCCCCAGCATTTT.

The chain links TRBV19 to TRBJ1-6; D remains ambiguous. The CDR3 totals 13 residues. Germline loops: CDR1 LNHDA, CDR2 SQIVND (reference sequence). Trimming left V 6 bases short and J 8 bases short, with 11 bases between. CDR3 loop: CASRQREDSPLHF. CDR3 sequence (DNA): TGTGCCAGTAGACAAAGGGAGGATTCACCCCTCCACTTT.